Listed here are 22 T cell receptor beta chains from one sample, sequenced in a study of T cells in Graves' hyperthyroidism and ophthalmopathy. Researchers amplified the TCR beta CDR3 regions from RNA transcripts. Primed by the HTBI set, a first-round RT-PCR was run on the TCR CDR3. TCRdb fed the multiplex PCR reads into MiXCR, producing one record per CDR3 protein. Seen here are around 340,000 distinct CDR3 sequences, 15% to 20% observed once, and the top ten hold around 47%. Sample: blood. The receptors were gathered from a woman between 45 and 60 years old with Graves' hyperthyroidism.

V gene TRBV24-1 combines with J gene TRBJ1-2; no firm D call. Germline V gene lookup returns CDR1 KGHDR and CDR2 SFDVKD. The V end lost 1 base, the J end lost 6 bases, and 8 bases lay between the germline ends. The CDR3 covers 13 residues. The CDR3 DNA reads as TGTGCCACCAGTGATTTCGTAGGAGATGGCTACACCTTC. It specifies CATSDFVGDGYTF.

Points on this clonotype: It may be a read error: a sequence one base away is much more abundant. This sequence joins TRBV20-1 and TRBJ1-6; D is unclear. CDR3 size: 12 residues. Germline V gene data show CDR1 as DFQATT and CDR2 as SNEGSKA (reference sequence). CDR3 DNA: TGCAGTGCTAGGAACGGGAATTCATCCCTCCACTTT. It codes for CSARNGNSSLHF.

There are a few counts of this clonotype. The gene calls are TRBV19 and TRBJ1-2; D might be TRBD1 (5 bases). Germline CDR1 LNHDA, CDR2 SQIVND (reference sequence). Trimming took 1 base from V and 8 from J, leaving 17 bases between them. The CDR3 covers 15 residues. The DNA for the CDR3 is TGTGCCAGTAGTATAGCCTCCGACAGAACGGGCGGCTACACCTTC. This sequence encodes CASSIASDRTGGYTF.

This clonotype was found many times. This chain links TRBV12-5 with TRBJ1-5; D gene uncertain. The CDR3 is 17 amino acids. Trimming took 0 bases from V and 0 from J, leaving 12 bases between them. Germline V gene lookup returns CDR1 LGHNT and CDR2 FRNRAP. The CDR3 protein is CASGLVRSTDSNQPQHF. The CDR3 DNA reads TGTGCTAGTGGTTTGGTACGAAGTACCGATAGCAATCAGCCCCAGCATTTT.

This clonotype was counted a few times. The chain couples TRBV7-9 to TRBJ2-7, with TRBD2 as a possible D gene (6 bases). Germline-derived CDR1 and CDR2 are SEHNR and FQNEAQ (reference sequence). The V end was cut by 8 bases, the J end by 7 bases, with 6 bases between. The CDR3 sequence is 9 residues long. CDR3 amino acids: CASGGEQYV. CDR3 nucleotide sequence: TGTGCCAGCGGGGGGGAGCAGTACGTC.

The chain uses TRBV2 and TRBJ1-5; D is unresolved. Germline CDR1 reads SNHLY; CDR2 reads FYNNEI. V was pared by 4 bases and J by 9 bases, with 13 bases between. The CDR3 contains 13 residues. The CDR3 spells CASSVLSDRPQHF. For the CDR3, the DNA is TGTGCCAGCAGTGTTTTGTCTGATCGGCCCCAGCATTTT.

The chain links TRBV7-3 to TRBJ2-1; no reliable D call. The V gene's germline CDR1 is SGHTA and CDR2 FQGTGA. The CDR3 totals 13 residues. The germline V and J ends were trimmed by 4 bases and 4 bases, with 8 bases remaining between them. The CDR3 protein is CASSSAMYNEQFF. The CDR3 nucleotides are TGTGCCAGCAGCTCGGCGATGTACAATGAGCAGTTCTTC.

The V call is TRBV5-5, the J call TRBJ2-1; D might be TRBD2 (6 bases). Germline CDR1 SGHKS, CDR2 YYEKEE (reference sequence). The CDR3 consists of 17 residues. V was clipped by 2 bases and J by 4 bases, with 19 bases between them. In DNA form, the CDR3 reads TGTGCCAGCAGCTTTAGTCGGGACTCAAATAATTACAATGAGCAGTTCTTC. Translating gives CASSFSRDSNNYNEQFF.

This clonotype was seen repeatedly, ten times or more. The chain's CDR3 is CASSVGVGGAEQPQHF. CDR3 bases: TGTGCCAGCAGCGTAGGCGTAGGGGGCGCAGAACAGCCCCAGCATTTT. The chain uses TRBV9 and TRBJ1-5, with 7 bases matching TRBD1. Germline trimming cut 0 bases from V and 7 bases from J; bases unmatched to any gene: 10. The length of the CDR3 is 16 residues. In germline, CDR1 is SGDLS, CDR2 YYNGEE.

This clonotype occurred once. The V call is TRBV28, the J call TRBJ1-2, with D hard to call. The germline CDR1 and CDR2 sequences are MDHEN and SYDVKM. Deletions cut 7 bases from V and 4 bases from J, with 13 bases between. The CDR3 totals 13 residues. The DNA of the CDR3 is TGTGCCAGCACCCACTGGGGTACCTATGGCTACACCTTC. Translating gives CASTHWGTYGYTF.

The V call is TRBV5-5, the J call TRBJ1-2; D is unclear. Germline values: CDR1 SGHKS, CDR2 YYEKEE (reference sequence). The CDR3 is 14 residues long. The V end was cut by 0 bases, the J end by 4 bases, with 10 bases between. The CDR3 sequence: CASSLEGRSYGYTF. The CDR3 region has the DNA TGTGCCAGCAGCTTGGAAGGCAGATCCTATGGCTACACCTTC. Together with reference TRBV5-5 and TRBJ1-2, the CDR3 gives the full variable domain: DAGVTQSPTHLIKTRGQQVTLRCSPISGHKSVSWYQQVLGQGPQFIFQYYEKEERGRGNFPDRFSARQFPNYSSELNVNALLLGDSALYLCASSLEGRSYGYTFGSGTRLTVV.

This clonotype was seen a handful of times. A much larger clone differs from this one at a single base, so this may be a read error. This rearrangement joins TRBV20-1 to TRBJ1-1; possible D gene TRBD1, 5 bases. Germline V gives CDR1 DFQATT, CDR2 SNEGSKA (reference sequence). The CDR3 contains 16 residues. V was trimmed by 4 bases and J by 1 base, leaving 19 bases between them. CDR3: CSATDGGRAGNTEAFF. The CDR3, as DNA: TGCAGTGCTACGGACGGGGGAAGGGCGGGGAACACTGAAGCTTTCTTT.

The CDR3 DNA sequence: TGTGCCAGCAGTGCCGGTATATCTGGCTATGGCTACACCTTC. Protein: CASSAGISGYGYTF. The chain carries TRBV2 and TRBJ1-2, with no clear D. The CDR3 totals 14 residues. The V end was cut by 4 bases, the J end by 4 bases, with 13 bases between. The germline gives CDR1 SNHLY, CDR2 FYNNEI.

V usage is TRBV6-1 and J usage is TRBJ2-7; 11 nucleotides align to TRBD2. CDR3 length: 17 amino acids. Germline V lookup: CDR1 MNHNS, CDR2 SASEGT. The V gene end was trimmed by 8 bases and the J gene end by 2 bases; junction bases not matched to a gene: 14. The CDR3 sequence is CASRPAPLAGGPYEQYV. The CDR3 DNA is TGTGCCAGCCGACCCGCCCCGCTAGCGGGGGGTCCCTACGAGCAGTACGTC.

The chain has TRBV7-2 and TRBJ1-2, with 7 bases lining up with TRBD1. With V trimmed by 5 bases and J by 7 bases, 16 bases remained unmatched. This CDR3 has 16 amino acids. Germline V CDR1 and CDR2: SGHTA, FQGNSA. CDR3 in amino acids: CASSQDRETSFRGYTF. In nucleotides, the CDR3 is TGTGCCAGCAGCCAAGACAGGGAAACGAGTTTTCGTGGCTACACCTTC.

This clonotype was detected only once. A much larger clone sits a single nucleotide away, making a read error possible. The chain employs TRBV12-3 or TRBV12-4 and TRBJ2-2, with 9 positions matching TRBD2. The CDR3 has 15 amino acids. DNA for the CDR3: TGTGCCAGCAGTCCTAGCGGGGTGAACACCGGGGGGCTGTTTTTT. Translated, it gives CASSPSGVNTGGLFF.

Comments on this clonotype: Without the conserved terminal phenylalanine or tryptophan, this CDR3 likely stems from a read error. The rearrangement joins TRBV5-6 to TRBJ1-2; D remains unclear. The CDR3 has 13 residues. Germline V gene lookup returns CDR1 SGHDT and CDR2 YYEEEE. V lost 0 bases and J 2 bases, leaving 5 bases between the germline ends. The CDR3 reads CASSLDGNYGYTS. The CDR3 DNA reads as TGTGCCAGCAGCTTGGACGGGAACTATGGCTACACCTCC.

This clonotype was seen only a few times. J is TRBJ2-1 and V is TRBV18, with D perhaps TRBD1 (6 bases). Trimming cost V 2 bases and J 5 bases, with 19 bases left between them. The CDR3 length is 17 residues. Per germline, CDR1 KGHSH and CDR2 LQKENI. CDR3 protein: CASSPSGAKGMDNEQFF. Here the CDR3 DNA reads TGTGCCAGCTCACCATCAGGGGCGAAGGGTATGGACAATGAGCAGTTCTTC.

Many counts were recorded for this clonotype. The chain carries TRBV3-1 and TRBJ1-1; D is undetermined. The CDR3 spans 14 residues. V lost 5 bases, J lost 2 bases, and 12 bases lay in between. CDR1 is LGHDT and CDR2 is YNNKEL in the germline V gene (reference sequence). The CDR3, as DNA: TGTGCCAGCAGCTCTAGGGCCCCAAACACTGAAGCTTTCTTT. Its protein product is CASSSRAPNTEAFF.

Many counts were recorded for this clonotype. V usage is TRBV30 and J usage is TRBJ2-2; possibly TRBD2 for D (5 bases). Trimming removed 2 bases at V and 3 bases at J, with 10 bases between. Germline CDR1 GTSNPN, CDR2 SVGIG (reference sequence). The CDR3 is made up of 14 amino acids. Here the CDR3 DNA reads TGTGCCTGGAGTTCAAAAGCGGACACCGGGGAGCTGTTTTTT. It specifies CAWSSKADTGELFF.

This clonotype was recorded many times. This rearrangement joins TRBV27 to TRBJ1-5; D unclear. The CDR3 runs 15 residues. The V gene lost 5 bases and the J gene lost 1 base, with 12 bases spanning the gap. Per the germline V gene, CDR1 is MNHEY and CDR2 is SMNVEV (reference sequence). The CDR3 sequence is CASSPSAQSNQPQHF. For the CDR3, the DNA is TGTGCCAGCAGTCCAAGCGCCCAGAGCAATCAGCCCCAGCATTTT.

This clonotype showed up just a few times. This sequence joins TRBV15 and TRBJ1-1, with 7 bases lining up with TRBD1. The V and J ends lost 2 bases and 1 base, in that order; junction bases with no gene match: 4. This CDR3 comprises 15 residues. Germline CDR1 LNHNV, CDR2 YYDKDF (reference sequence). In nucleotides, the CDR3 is TGTGCCACCAGCAGATCCCGGACAGGGAACACTGAAGCTTTCTTT. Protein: CATSRSRTGNTEAFF.